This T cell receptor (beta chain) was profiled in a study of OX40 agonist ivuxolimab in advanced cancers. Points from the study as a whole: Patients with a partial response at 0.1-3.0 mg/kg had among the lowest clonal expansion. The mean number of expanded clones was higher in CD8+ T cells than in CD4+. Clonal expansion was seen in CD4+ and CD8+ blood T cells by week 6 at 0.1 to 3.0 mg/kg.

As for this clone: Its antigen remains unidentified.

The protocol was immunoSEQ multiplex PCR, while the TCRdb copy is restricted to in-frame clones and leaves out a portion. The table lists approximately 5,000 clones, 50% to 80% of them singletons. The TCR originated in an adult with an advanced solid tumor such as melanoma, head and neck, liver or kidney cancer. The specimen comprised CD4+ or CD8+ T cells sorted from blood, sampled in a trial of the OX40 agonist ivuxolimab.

Here the CDR3 DNA reads TGTGCCAGCATACCGGGCGGGGACACTGAAGCTTTCTTT. Amino acids: CASIPGGDTEAFF. The V and J genes are TRBV7-9 and TRBJ1-1; no reliable D call. From germline, CDR1 is SEHNR and CDR2 FQNEAQ (reference sequence). V was pared by 7 bases and J by 3 bases, with 12 bases between. This CDR3 has 13 amino acids.